The 24 T cell receptor beta chains reported below all come from one sample, sequenced in a study of cytomegalovirus exposure and HLA in healthy donors. PCR employed 60 Vbeta and 13 Jbeta primers. Only in-frame clones appear in the TCRdb table, and some are missing; sequencing was by immunoSEQ multiplex PCR. The profile shows 98,000 or so clones, 9.5% to 13% of them singletons. Sequencing used PBMCs. The receptors shown here come from a man in his forties in good health and CMV-seropositive.

This clone was seen only a few times. The gene calls are TRBV19 and TRBJ1-5; D is ambiguous. CDR1 and CDR2 from the germline V gene are LNHDA and SQIVND (reference sequence). Trimming removed 4 bases from V and 6 bases from J, with 13 bases in between. The CDR3 totals 14 residues. The CDR3: CASSTPSGSQPQHF. DNA for the CDR3: TGTGCCAGTAGTACGCCCTCCGGTTCTCAGCCCCAGCATTTT.

This clone was counted between two and nine times. This chain links TRBV18 with TRBJ1-1, with a tentative D call TRBD1 (5 bases). Per germline, CDR1 KGHSH and CDR2 LQKENI. The germline V and J ends were trimmed by 1 base and 2 bases, with 14 bases remaining between them. The length of the CDR3 is 16 residues. CDR3 DNA sequence: TGTGCCAGCTCACCACGGGAAAGGGGTTTAAACACTGAAGCTTTCTTT. The encoded protein is CASSPRERGLNTEAFF. The entire variable domain, with the rest obtained from reference TRBV18 and TRBJ1-1, is as follows: NAGVMQNPRHLVRRRGQEARLRCSPMKGHSHVYWYRQLPEEGLKFMVYLQKENIIDESGMPKERFSAEFPKEGPSILRIQQVVRGDSAAYFCASSPRERGLNTEAFFGQGTRLTVV.

The rearrangement uses TRBV23-1 and TRBJ1-5; 9 bases agree with TRBD1. TRBV23-1 is assigned to the ORF class and has an uncertain function. The CDR3 consists of 19 residues. After removal of 4 bases from V and 2 bases from J, the junction contained 15 bases not matched to a gene. The CDR3 DNA follows: TGCGCCAGCAGTCCCTCCCAACGGGACAGGGTATGGGGCAATCAGCCCCAGCATTTT. Its protein product is CASSPSQRDRVWGNQPQHF.

V gene TRBV9 combines with J gene TRBJ2-3, with 9 bases aligning to TRBD1. The CDR3 covers 15 residues. V lost 0 bases to trimming and J lost 4 bases; unmatched junction nucleotides: 3. Looked up from germline, CDR1 is SGDLS and CDR2 is YYNGEE. The CDR3 nucleotides are TGTGCCAGCAGCGTAGGGGGGACAGGGTCAGATACGCAGTATTTT. Its protein is CASSVGGTGSDTQYF.

The J gene is TRBJ1-2, the V gene TRBV18; 9 bases are shared with TRBD1. There are 16 residues in the CDR3. V shed 3 bases, J shed 1 base, and the junction held 6 bases outside the gene matches. From germline, CDR1 is KGHSH and CDR2 LQKENI. In nucleotides, the CDR3 is TGTGCCAGCTCACCGGGACAGGGACTTTATAACTATGGCTACACCTTC. As protein: CASSPGQGLYNYGYTF.

The sample holds a few counts of this clone. This chain links TRBV4-2 with TRBJ2-2; the match to TRBD1 covers 9 bases. Germline CDR1 LGHNA, CDR2 YNFKEQ. The length of the CDR3 is 15 residues. Unmatched junction bases numbered 3, after V lost 4 bases and J lost 3 bases. DNA of the CDR3: TGTGCCAGCAGCCCGGGACAGGGCCACACCGGGGAGCTGTTTTTT. It yields the protein CASSPGQGHTGELFF.

The chain is built from TRBV6-5 and TRBJ1-1; a weak D match, TRBD1 (6 bases). The CDR3 length is 13 residues. Trimming removed 6 bases at V and 4 bases at J, with 12 bases between. The V gene's germline CDR1 is MNHEY and CDR2 SVGAGI. The CDR3 DNA sequence: TGTGCCAGCAGAGCTGGACAGTTCACTGAAGCTTTCTTT. This encodes CASRAGQFTEAFF.

This chain links TRBV10-2 with TRBJ2-7, with 7 bases lining up with TRBD2. Trimming took 2 bases from V and 3 from J; bases not matched to a gene: 7. From germline, CDR1 is WSHSY and CDR2 SAAADI. The CDR3 runs to 15 residues. The CDR3 loop reads CASSERGGFGYEQYF. The CDR3 DNA is TGCGCCAGCAGTGAGAGGGGAGGGTTCGGCTACGAGCAGTACTTC.

This clone was seen more than once but under ten times. This sequence joins TRBV10-3 and TRBJ2-3, with D perhaps matching TRBD2 (5 bases). V lost 5 bases to trimming and J lost 4 bases, with 10 bases between them. Looked up from germline, CDR1 is ENHRY and CDR2 is SYGVKD. The CDR3 spans 13 residues. The CDR3 nucleotides read TGTGCCATCAGTAGAGCGGACGCAGATACGCAGTATTTT. It yields the protein CAISRADADTQYF.

This clone was counted a few times. The chain joins TRBV2 to TRBJ2-1; a weak D match, TRBD1 (6 bases). This CDR3 region has 11 residues. V dropped 6 bases and J dropped 14 bases, with 14 bases sitting between them. From germline, CDR1 is SNHLY and CDR2 FYNNEI. The CDR3 region has the DNA TGTGCCAGCAGCCCGACAGGTGGGAAGTTCTTC. Amino acids: CASSPTGGKFF.

This clone came up a few times. The gene calls are TRBV30 and TRBJ2-7, with TRBD2 matching 10 bases. The CDR3 is made up of 17 amino acids. Germline-derived CDR1 and CDR2 are GTSNPN and SVGIG (reference sequence). Trimming took 1 base from V and 2 from J; bases not matched to a gene: 11. The CDR3 DNA reads as TGTGCCTGGAGTGGGGGGGCGGGACTAGCGCTCCCCTACGAGCAGTACTTC. Protein sequence: CAWSGGAGLALPYEQYF.

The table lists this clone with a few counts. V usage is TRBV19 and J usage is TRBJ1-1; D perhaps matches TRBD1 (5 bases). The CDR3 is made up of 15 amino acids. V was pared by 1 base and J by 6 bases, with 15 bases between. Looked up from germline, CDR1 is LNHDA and CDR2 is SQIVND (reference sequence). CDR3 in amino acids: CASSIAQGLPPEAFF. In DNA, the CDR3 is TGTGCCAGTAGTATAGCCCAGGGACTTCCGCCTGAAGCTTTCTTT. Drawing the rest from reference TRBV19 and TRBJ1-1, the complete variable domain is DGGITQSPKYLFRKEGQNVTLSCEQNLNHDAMYWYRQDPGQGLRLIYYSQIVNDFQKGDIAEGYSVSREKKESFPLTVTSAQKNPTAFYLCASSIAQGLPPEAFFGQGTRLTVV.

This clone was detected a few times. The V gene is TRBV11-2, the J gene TRBJ1-2, with TRBD1 identical over 9 bases. Per the germline V gene, CDR1 is SGHAT and CDR2 is FQNNGV. This CDR3 is 14 amino acids long. V shed 5 bases, J shed 5 bases, and the junction held 6 bases outside the gene matches. CDR3 sequence (DNA): TGTGCCAGCAGCGCCGGACAGGGGTTTTATGGCTACACCTTC. It encodes CASSAGQGFYGYTF.

The CDR3 is CASTSGVSTDTQYF. CDR3 DNA sequence: TGTGCCAGCACTAGCGGGGTTAGCACAGATACGCAGTATTTT. The J gene is TRBJ2-3, the V gene TRBV25-1; TRBD2 agrees at 9 bases. This CDR3 is built from 14 residues. Germline assignment: CDR1 MGHDK and CDR2 SYGVNS. V shed 7 bases, J shed 0 bases, and the junction held 2 bases outside the gene matches.

This clone was recorded a few times. J is TRBJ2-7 and V is TRBV11-2; TRBD2 matches at 8 bases. Per germline, CDR1 SGHAT and CDR2 FQNNGV. The CDR3 consists of 18 residues. Trimming removed 7 bases from V and 3 bases from J; junction bases left unmatched: 20. The CDR3 reads CASIAGGTPDREYYEQYF. CDR3 nucleotides: TGTGCCAGCATCGCGGGGGGAACCCCGGACAGAGAGTACTACGAGCAGTACTTC.

The chain is built from TRBV6-1 and TRBJ2-3; D may be TRBD2 (7 bases). Germline CDR1 reads MNHNS; CDR2 reads SASEGT. Trimming stripped 3 bases from V and 2 bases from J, with 15 bases between. CDR3 length: 16 amino acids. The CDR3 sequence: CASSDVVGGLTDTQYF. The CDR3 coding sequence is TGTGCCAGCAGTGACGTGGTCGGGGGGCTCACAGATACGCAGTATTTT.

A word on this clone: Other DNA sequences in this sample translate to the same CDR3. The chain employs TRBV19 and TRBJ2-1; 10 nucleotides agree with TRBD2. Germline assignment: CDR1 LNHDA and CDR2 SQIVND (reference sequence). The ends lost 5 bases at V and 4 bases at J; junction bases unmatched: 5. The CDR3 is 15 residues long. CDR3 bases: TGTGCCAGTAGTCCTAGCGGGAGCTCTTACAATGAGCAGTTCTTC. This translates into CASSPSGSSYNEQFF.

In regard to this clone: At one end, the junction sequence differs from germline, possibly due to a read error. This chain links TRBV5-4 with TRBJ2-3, with no clear D. Germline assignment: CDR1 SGHNT and CDR2 YYREEE (reference sequence). CDR3 length equals 12 residues. The CDR3 here is CASSSFLDAQYF. The CDR3 region has the DNA TGTGCCAGCAGCTCGTTCCTAGATGCGCAGTATTTT.

This clone was counted a single time. The same CDR3 is also encoded by other DNA sequences in this sample. V usage is TRBV19 and J usage is TRBJ2-3, with a tentative D call TRBD2 (5 bases). CDR1 and CDR2 (germline): LNHDA, SQIVND (reference sequence). CDR3 length: 14 amino acids. Trimming removed 5 bases at V and 4 bases at J, with 13 bases between. CDR3 region: CASSEAGGADTQYF. The CDR3 nucleotides are TGTGCCAGTAGTGAGGCAGGAGGTGCAGATACGCAGTATTTT.

This clone turned up a few times. The rearrangement links TRBV15 to TRBJ2-7; 7 nucleotides align to TRBD2. Per the germline V gene, CDR1 is LNHNV and CDR2 is YYDKDF (reference sequence). This CDR3 comprises 15 residues. V lost 7 bases, J lost 3 bases, and 12 bases stayed unmatched. This chain's CDR3 is CATTNGASGSYEQYF. CDR3 sequence (DNA): TGTGCCACCACCAACGGGGCTAGCGGTAGCTACGAGCAGTACTTC.

The sample holds a few counts of this clone. The chain couples TRBV28 to TRBJ1-1, with no clear D. The germline CDR1 and CDR2 sequences are MDHEN and SYDVKM. The CDR3 covers 11 residues. Trimming left V 6 bases short and J 8 bases short, with 10 bases between. CDR3 protein: CASSLTREAFF. The CDR3, as DNA: TGTGCCAGCAGCCTCACTAGAGAAGCTTTCTTT.

This clone was counted only a few times. The gene calls are TRBV4-2 and TRBJ2-3; 7 bases agree with TRBD2. The length of the CDR3 is 13 residues. Germline lookup yields CDR1 LGHNA and CDR2 YNFKEQ. Trimming removed 0 bases from V and 6 bases from J; junction bases left unmatched: 0. Here the CDR3 DNA reads TGTGCCAGCAGCCAAGAGGGAGGGGATACGCAGTATTTT. Amino acids: CASSQEGGDTQYF.

This clone was seen a handful of times. The chain uses TRBV12-5 and TRBJ1-1, with 8 bases aligning to TRBD1. CDR1 is LGHNT and CDR2 is FRNRAP in the germline V gene. With V trimmed by 7 bases and J by 1 base, 2 bases remained unmatched. This CDR3 is 13 amino acids long. DNA of the CDR3: TGTGCTAGTGTTCAGGGGGCGAACACTGAAGCTTTCTTT. Protein sequence: CASVQGANTEAFF.

This clone was picked up a small number of times. The V gene is TRBV10-3, the J gene TRBJ2-5; 10 bases are a match to TRBD2. This CDR3 contains 16 residues. CDR1 ENHRY and CDR2 SYGVKD come from the germline V gene. Losses at the gene ends were 8 bases for V and 1 base for J; bases not matched to a gene: 10. The CDR3: CAIGVTAGGSQETQYF. Here the CDR3 DNA reads TGTGCCATCGGGGTTACAGCGGGAGGGAGCCAAGAGACCCAGTACTTC.